The source of this T cell receptor (beta chain) is a study of T cells in Graves' hyperthyroidism and ophthalmopathy. Study summary: Peripheral blood was collected at initial diagnosis, before any treatment. Study-level points and caveats: Among thyroid clonotypes expanded above 0.001, most also appeared in blood. A model of 13 V-J features distinguished ophthalmopathy from stable hyperthyroidism.

Based on clinical symptoms, serum thyroxine and TRAb, thyroid ultrasound and orbital computed tomography, diagnoses were reached. V was shortened by 4 bases and J by 0 bases, with 7 bases between the two germline ends. The CDR3 consists of 15 residues. Germline CDR1 and CDR2: SGHVS and FQNEAQ. This clonotype has more than one count but fewer than ten. The target antigen is unknown. Researchers took RNA transcripts and amplified the TCR beta CDR3 regions from them. First-round RT-PCR of the TCR CDR3 relied on the HTBI primer set. TCRdb reprocessed the multiplex PCR reads with MiXCR, giving one entry per CDR3 protein. The repertoire includes approximately 600,000 distinct CDR3 sequences, more than 13% of them detected once, and around 7% sits in the top ten.

The V and J genes are TRBV7-8 and TRBJ2-6; D is unresolved. This receptor was taken from a young woman with Graves' ophthalmopathy. Sequencing was done on a sample of blood. CDR3 sequence reads: CASSSEISGANVLTF. CDR3 nucleotide sequence: TGTGCCAGCAGCTCAGAGATCTCTGGGGCCAACGTCCTGACTTTC.